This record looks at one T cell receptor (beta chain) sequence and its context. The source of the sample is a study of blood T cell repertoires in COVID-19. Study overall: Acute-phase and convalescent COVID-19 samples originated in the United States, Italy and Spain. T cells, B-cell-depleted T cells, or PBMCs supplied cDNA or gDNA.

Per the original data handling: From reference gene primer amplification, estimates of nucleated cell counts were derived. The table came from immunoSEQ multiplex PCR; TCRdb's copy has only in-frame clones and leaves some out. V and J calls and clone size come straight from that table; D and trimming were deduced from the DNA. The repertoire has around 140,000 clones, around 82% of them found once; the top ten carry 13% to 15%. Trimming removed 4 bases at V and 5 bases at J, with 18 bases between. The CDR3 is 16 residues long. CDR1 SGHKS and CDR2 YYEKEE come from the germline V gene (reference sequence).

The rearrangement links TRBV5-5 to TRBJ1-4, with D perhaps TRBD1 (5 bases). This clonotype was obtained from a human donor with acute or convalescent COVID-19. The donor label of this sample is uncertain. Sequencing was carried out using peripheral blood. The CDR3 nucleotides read TGTGCCAGCAGCGTGCAAAGGGGTTTTCAAAATGAAAAACTGTTTTTT. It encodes CASSVQRGFQNEKLFF.